This TCR beta chain was identified in a study of CD8 T cell repertoires and HIV-1 epitope variants. The data were produced by immunoSEQ multiplex PCR, yet TCRdb's version contains in-frame clones alone and is incomplete. The profile shows about 5,000 clones, roughly 64% of them singletons. Only a few counts were recorded for this clone. Its antigen is still unknown. The V segment lost 5 bases and the J segment 7 bases; nucleotides outside the gene matches: 9. CDR1 is SGHTA, CDR2 FQGNSA, per germline. The CDR3 spans 14 residues. The chain recombines TRBV7-2 with TRBJ2-7; TRBD1 agrees at 9 bases. Sample: cultured CD8+ T cells derived from PBMCs. The receptor's source is a male donor with HIV. In DNA form, the CDR3 reads TGTGCCAGCAGCCATATAGCAGGGACAGGGGAGCAGTACTTC. It yields the protein CASSHIAGTGEQYF.